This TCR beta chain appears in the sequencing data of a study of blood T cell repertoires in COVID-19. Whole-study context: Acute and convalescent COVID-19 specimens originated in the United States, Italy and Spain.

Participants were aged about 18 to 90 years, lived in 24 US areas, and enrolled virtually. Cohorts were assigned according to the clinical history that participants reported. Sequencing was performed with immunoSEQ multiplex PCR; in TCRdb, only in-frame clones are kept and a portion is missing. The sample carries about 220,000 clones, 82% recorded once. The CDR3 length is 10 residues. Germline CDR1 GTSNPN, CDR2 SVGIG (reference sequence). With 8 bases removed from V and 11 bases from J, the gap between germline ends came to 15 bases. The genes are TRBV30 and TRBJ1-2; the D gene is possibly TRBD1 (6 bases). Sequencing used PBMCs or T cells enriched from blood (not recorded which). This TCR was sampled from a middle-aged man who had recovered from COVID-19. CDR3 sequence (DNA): TGTGCCCATCAAGGGGGGGGATACACCTTC. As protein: CAHQGGGYTF.